Reported below is one T cell receptor beta chain. The sample comes from a study of shared clonotypes between healthy human individuals. The CDR3 is 15 residues long. The germline V and J ends were trimmed by 4 bases and 2 bases, with 16 bases remaining between them. Germline V gene sequence: CDR1 SGHNT, CDR2 YYREEE (reference sequence). The data were produced by immunoSEQ multiplex PCR, yet TCRdb's version contains in-frame clones alone and is incomplete. The sample lists nearly 1 million clones; approximately 76% were seen once. The sequencing sample was made of memory CD4+ T cells sorted from blood. As to subset: CD45RA-negative fraction. This clonotype was obtained from a man younger than 35 in good health. This chain connects TRBV5-4 to TRBJ2-7; D not certain. For the CDR3, the DNA is TGTGCCAGCAGCCAGACGTTTGACCGCACCTACGAGCAGTACTTC. Translated: CASSQTFDRTYEQYF.